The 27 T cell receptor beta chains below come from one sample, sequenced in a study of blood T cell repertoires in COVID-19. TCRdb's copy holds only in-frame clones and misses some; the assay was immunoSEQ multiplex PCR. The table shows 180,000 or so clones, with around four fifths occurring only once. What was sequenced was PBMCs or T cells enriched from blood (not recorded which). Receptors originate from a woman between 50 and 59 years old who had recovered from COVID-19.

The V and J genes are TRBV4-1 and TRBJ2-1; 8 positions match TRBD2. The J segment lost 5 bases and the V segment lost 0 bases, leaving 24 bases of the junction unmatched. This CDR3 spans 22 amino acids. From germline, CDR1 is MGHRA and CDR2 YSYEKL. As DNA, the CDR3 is TGCGCCAGCAGCCAAGATATCCCCTTTCCCGGGACTAGGAATTACCTGAACAATGAGCAGTTCTTC. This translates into CASSQDIPFPGTRNYLNNEQFF.

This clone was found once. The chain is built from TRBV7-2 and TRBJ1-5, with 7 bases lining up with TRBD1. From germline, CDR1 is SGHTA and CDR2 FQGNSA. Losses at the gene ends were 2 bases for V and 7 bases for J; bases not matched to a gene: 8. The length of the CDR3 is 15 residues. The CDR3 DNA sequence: TGTGCCAGCAGCTTAAATGAAGGGGGCTGGCAGCCCCAGCATTTT. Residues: CASSLNEGGWQPQHF.

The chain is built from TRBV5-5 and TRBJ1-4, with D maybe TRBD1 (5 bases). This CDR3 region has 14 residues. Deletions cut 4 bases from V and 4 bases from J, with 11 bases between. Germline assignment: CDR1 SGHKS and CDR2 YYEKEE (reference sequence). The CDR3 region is CASSTAGGNEKLFF. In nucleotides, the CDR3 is TGTGCCAGCAGCACCGCGGGGGGTAATGAAAAACTGTTTTTT.

CDR3 residues: CASSPLRRADFF. The DNA for the CDR3 is TGTGCCAGCAGTCCCCTTCGCAGGGCGGATTTCTTT. The genes are TRBV28 and TRBJ1-1; D is possibly TRBD1 (5 bases). The CDR3 consists of 12 residues. The germline V gene encodes CDR1 MDHEN and CDR2 SYDVKM. The V gene lost 5 bases and the J gene lost 13 bases, with 17 bases spanning the gap.

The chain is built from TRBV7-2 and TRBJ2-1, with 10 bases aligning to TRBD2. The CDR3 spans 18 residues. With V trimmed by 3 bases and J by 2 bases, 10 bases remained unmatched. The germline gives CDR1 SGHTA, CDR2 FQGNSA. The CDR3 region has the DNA TGTGCCAGCAGCTTCAACCTACCGGGACTAGCGACCTACAATGAGCAGTTCTTC. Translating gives CASSFNLPGLATYNEQFF.

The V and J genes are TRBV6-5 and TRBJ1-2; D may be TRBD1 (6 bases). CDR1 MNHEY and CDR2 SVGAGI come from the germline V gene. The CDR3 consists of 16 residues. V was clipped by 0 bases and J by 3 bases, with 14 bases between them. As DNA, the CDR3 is TGTGCCAGCAGTTACTCGGCAGGGGCAAAGGACTATGGCTACACCTTC. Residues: CASSYSAGAKDYGYTF.

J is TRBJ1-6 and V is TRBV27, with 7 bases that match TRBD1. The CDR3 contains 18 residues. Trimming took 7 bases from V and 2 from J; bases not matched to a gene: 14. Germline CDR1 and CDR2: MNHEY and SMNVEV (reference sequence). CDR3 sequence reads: CASTSPKQGSPYNSPLHF. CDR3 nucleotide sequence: TGTGCCAGCACCAGCCCTAAACAGGGGAGTCCCTATAATTCACCCCTCCACTTT.

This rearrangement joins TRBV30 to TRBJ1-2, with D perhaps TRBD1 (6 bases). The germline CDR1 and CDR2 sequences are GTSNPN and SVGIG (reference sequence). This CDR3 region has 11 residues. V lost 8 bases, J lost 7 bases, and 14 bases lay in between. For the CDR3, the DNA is TGTGCCGAGGGGGTCTCAGGTGGCTACACCTTC. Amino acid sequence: CAEGVSGGYTF.

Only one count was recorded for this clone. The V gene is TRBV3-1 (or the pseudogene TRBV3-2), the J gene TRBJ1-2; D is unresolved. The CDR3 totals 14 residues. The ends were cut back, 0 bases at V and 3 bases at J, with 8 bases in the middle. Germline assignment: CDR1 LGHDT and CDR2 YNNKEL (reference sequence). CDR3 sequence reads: CASSQEGGDYGYTF. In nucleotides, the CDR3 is TGTGCCAGCAGCCAAGAAGGCGGGGACTATGGCTACACCTTC.

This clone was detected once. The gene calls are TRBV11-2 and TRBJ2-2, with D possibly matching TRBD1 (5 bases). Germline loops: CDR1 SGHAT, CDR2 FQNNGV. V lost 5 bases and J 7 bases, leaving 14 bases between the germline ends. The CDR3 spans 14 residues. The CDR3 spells CASSPRRRGGELFF. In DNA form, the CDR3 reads TGTGCCAGCAGCCCTCGACGTAGGGGCGGGGAGCTGTTTTTT.

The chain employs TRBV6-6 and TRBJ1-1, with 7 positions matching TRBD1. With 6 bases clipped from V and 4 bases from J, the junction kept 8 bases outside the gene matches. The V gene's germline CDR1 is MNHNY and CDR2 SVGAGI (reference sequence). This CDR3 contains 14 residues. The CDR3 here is CASRPRQGATEAFF. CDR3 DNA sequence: TGTGCCAGCAGGCCCCGACAGGGAGCCACTGAAGCTTTCTTT.

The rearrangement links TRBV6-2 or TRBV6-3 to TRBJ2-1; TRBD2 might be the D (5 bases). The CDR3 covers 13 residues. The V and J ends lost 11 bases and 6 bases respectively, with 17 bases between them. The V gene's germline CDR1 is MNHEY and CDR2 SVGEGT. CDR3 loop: CAASPREFNEQFF. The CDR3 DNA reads TGTGCCGCCAGCCCTAGGGAGTTCAATGAGCAGTTCTTC.

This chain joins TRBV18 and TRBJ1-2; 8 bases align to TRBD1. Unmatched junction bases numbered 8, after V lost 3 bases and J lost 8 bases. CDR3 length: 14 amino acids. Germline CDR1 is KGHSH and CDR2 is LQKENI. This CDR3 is CASSPSTTGEGYTF. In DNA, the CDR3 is TGTGCCAGCTCACCTTCTACGACAGGGGAAGGCTACACCTTC.

For the CDR3, the DNA is TGTGCCTGGAGGTACAGGGGTTCTGGAAACACCATATATTTT. Protein sequence: CAWRYRGSGNTIYF. The rearrangement joins TRBV30 to TRBJ1-3, with 7 bases fitting TRBD1. V dropped 3 bases and J dropped 1; count of bases not matched to a gene: 3. This CDR3 has 14 residues. Looked up from germline, CDR1 is GTSNPN and CDR2 is SVGIG (reference sequence).

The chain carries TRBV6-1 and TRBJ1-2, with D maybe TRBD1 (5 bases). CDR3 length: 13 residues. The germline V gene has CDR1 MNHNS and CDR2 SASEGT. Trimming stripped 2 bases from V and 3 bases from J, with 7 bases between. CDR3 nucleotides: TGTGCCAGCAGTGAATCGGGGGACTATGGCTACACCTTC. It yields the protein CASSESGDYGYTF.

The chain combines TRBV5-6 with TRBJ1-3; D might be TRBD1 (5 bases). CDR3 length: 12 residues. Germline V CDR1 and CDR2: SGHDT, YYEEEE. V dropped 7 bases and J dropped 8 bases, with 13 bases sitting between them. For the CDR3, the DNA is TGTGCCAGCTGCCTTTGGGGGGACACCATATATTTT. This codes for CASCLWGDTIYF.

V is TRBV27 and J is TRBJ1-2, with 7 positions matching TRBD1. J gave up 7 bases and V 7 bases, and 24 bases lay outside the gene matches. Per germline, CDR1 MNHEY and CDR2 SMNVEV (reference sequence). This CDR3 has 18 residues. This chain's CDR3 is CASTQTGTAALRTGGYTF. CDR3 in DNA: TGTGCCAGCACCCAGACCGGGACAGCAGCCCTCAGAACTGGTGGCTACACCTTC.

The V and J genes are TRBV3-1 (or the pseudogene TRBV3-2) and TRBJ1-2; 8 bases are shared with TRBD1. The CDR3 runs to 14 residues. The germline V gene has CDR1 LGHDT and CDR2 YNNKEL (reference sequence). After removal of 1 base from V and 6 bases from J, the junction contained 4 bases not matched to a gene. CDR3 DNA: TGTGCCAGCAGCCAAGTAGGACAGGGTGATGGCTACACCTTC. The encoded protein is CASSQVGQGDGYTF.

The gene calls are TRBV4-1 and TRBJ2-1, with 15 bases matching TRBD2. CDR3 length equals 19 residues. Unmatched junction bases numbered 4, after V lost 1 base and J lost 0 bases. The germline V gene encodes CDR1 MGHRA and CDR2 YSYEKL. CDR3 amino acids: CASSQGTSGGGSSYNEQFF. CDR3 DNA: TGCGCCAGCAGCCAAGGGACTAGCGGGGGGGGGAGCTCCTACAATGAGCAGTTCTTC.

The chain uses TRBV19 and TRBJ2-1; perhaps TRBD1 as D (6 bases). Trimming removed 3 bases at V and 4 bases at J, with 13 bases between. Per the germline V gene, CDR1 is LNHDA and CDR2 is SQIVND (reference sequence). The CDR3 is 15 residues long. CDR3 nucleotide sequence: TGTGCCAGTAGTATGACAGGTGGCAATTACAATGAGCAGTTCTTC. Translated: CASSMTGGNYNEQFF.

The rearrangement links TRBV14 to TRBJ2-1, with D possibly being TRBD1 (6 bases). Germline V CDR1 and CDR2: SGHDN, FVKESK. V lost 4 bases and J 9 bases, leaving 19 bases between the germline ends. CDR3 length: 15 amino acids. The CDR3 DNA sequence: TGTGCCAGCAGCCCGGGACACTTGGGATTCGGTGAGCAGTTCTTC. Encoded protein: CASSPGHLGFGEQFF.

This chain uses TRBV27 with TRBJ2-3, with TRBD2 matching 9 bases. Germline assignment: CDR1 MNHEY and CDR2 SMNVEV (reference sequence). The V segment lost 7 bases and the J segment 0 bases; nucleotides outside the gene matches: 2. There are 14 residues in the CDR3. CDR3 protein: CASNLAGSTDTQYF. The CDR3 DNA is TGTGCCAGCAACCTAGCGGGGAGCACAGATACGCAGTATTTT.

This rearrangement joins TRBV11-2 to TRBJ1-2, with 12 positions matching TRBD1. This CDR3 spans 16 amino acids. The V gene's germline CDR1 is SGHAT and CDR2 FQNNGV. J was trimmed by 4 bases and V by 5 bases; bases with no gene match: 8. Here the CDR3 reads CASSPNRDRGLYGYTF. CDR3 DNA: TGTGCCAGCAGCCCAAACCGGGACAGGGGGCTCTATGGCTACACCTTC.

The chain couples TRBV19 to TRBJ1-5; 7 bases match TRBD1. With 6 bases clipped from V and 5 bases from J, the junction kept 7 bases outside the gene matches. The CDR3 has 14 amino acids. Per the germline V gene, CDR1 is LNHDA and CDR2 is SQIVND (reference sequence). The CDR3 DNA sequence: TGTGCCAGTAGCCGGGACAGAGGGGATCAGCCCCAGCATTTT. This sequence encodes CASSRDRGDQPQHF.

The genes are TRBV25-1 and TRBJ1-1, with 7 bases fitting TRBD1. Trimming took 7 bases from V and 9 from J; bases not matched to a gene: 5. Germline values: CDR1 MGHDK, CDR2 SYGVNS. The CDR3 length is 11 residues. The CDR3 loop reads CASKRQGKAFF. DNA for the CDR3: TGTGCCAGCAAAAGACAGGGTAAAGCTTTCTTT. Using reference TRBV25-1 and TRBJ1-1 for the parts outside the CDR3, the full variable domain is EADIYQTPRYLVIGTGKKITLECSQTMGHDKMYWYQQDPGMELHLIHYSYGVNSTEKGDLSSESTVSRIRTEHFPLTLESARPSHTSQYLCASKRQGKAFFGQGTRLTVV.

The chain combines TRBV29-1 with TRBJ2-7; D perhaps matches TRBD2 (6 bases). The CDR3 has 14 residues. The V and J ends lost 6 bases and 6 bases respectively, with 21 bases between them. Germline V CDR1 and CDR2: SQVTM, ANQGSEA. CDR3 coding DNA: TGCAGCGTCCCCTCCGCCAGAAGGGGAGGCGAGCAGTACGTC. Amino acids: CSVPSARRGGEQYV.

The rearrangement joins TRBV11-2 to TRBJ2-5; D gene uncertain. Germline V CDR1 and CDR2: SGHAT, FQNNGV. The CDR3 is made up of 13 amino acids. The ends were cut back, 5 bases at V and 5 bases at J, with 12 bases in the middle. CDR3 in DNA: TGTGCCAGCAGCCCTTCTGCGCGTGAGACCCAGTACTTC. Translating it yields CASSPSARETQYF.